Presented here are 4 T cell receptor beta chains from one specimen sequenced in a study of cytomegalovirus exposure and HLA in healthy donors. The primer mix had 60 Vbeta and 13 Jbeta primers. The method was immunoSEQ multiplex PCR; TCRdb's version includes in-frame clones alone and lacks a portion of them. This sample has some 130,000 clones, with roughly 80% found just once. The sequencing input was PBMCs. The receptors come from a man aged 25 to 45 in good health and CMV-seronegative.

This clone has only one observation. The genes are TRBV27 and TRBJ1-5, with D unresolved. V lost 5 bases and J 7 bases, leaving 12 bases between the germline ends. This CDR3 is built from 13 residues. Germline V CDR1 and CDR2: MNHEY, SMNVEV (reference sequence). Written as DNA, the CDR3 is TGTGCCAGCAGTGGCGGGATAGGGCAGCCCCAGCATTTT. Protein: CASSGGIGQPQHF.

There are a few counts of this clone. This rearrangement joins TRBV18 to TRBJ1-1; D is possibly TRBD1 (6 bases). Trimming took 3 bases from V and 1 from J, leaving 12 bases between them. This CDR3 spans 15 amino acids. CDR1 and CDR2 (germline): KGHSH, LQKENI. CDR3 sequence reads: CASSPSGQPNTEAFF. The CDR3 coding sequence is TGTGCCAGCTCACCCAGCGGACAGCCGAACACTGAAGCTTTCTTT. The full variable domain, its missing parts supplied by reference TRBV18 and TRBJ1-1, is NAGVMQNPRHLVRRRGQEARLRCSPMKGHSHVYWYRQLPEEGLKFMVYLQKENIIDESGMPKERFSAEFPKEGPSILRIQQVVRGDSAAYFCASSPSGQPNTEAFFGQGTRLTVV.

CDR3 protein: CASSLGLGGRAFF. The CDR3 DNA reads TGTGCCAGCAGCTTAGGGTTGGGAGGAAGGGCTTTCTTT. V and J are TRBV7-2 and TRBJ1-1; unclear D gene. V was pared by 1 base and J by 11 bases, with 14 bases between. Germline CDR1 is SGHTA and CDR2 is FQGNSA. CDR3 length: 13 residues.

The CDR3 loop reads CASSLGRVTDTQYF. CDR3 bases: TGTGCCAGCAGCTTAGGTCGTGTCACAGATACGCAGTATTTT. The chain joins TRBV11-2 to TRBJ2-3; D remains ambiguous. V was clipped by 1 base and J by 2 bases, with 7 bases between them. CDR3 length: 14 residues. CDR1 is SGHAT and CDR2 is FQNNGV in the germline V gene.